The source of this T cell receptor (beta chain) is a study of cytomegalovirus exposure and HLA in healthy donors. About this clone: Other DNA sequences in this sample translate to the same CDR3.

PCR was performed using 60 Vbeta and 13 Jbeta primers. Generated by immunoSEQ multiplex PCR, the TCRdb table keeps only in-frame clones and is missing some. Of some 190,000 clones detected, approximately 80% appear once; the ten largest clones hold around 1.4%. The CDR3 has 14 amino acids. Trimming removed 5 bases at V and 12 bases at J, with 20 bases between. Per germline, CDR1 SGHVS and CDR2 FNYEAQ. The clonotype was recovered from a girl aged 5-17 years in good health and CMV-seropositive. The sample was PBMCs. V is TRBV7-6 and J is TRBJ2-1; weak D call: TRBD2 (6 bases). The CDR3 DNA reads TGTGCCAGCAGCATCCAAGGACTGGCGGGGAGGCAGTTCTTC. Protein sequence: CASSIQGLAGRQFF.